This T cell receptor (beta chain) came from a study of T cells in Graves' hyperthyroidism and ophthalmopathy. Hyperthyroidism had been newly diagnosed in patients aged 18 to 65, and its duration was under 2 months. Trimming stripped 5 bases from V and 5 bases from J, with 6 bases between. CDR3 length equals 11 residues. Study-wide results and caveats: Ophthalmopathy, which appeared later, was predicted by the model a median roughly 6.6 months before onset.

RNA transcripts were the template for amplifying TCR beta CDR3 regions. Carried out on the TCR CDR3, a first-round RT-PCR used the HTBI primer set. TCRdb re-called the multiplex PCR reads with MiXCR, one entry per CDR3 protein. The sample lists about 300,000 distinct CDR3 sequences, less than 30% occurring once. In its sample, this clonotype was seen many times. Its antigen is not identified. The chain links TRBV12-3 or TRBV12-4 to TRBJ1-2, with D perhaps TRBD1 (6 bases). The sequencing input was blood. The TCR was taken from a man between 35 and 55 years old with Graves' hyperthyroidism that later progressed to Graves' ophthalmopathy. As DNA, the CDR3 is TGTGCCAGCAGTCAGGGGTATGGCTACACCTTC. Protein product: CASSQGYGYTF.